Below are 15 T cell receptor beta chains sequenced from a single sample in a study of beta chain features in type 1 diabetes. Expressed TCRB transcripts were sequenced, since all the RNA that had been isolated was reverse transcribed. Generated by immunoSEQ multiplex PCR, the TCRdb table keeps only in-frame clones and is missing some. The sample lists 400,000 to 600,000 clones; around 30% were seen once. The sequenced sample was naive CD4+ T cells from blood. The receptors come from a man between 18 and 35 years old in good health.

This clone was picked up one time. CDR3 region: CASSQDELRGETQYF. The DNA for the CDR3 is TGTGCCAGCAGCCAAGATGAGTTGCGGGGGGAGACCCAGTACTTC. The chain combines TRBV4-2 with TRBJ2-5, with TRBD2 matching 7 bases. Losses at the gene ends were 0 bases for V and 5 bases for J; bases not matched to a gene: 6. The CDR3 is made up of 15 amino acids. Germline CDR1 is LGHNA and CDR2 is YNFKEQ.

J is TRBJ2-4 and V is TRBV5-1; 12 nucleotides match TRBD2. The V gene end was trimmed by 4 bases and the J gene end by 11 bases; junction bases not matched to a gene: 10. The germline V gene encodes CDR1 SGHRS and CDR2 YFSETQ. This CDR3 region has 15 residues. CDR3 residues: CASSPLTSGSTVQYF. Written as DNA, the CDR3 is TGCGCCAGCAGCCCCCTGACTAGCGGGAGTACGGTTCAGTACTTC.

This clone was seen more than once but under ten times. The chain couples TRBV5-6 to TRBJ2-3, with a tentative D call TRBD1 (8 bases). The germline V and J ends were trimmed by 0 bases and 3 bases, with 11 bases remaining between them. This CDR3 contains 15 residues. CDR1 and CDR2 from the germline V gene are SGHDT and YYEEEE. The CDR3 loop reads CASSLVQGGTDTQYF. The CDR3 region has the DNA TGTGCCAGCAGCTTGGTACAGGGGGGGACAGATACGCAGTATTTT.

The chain carries TRBV9 and TRBJ2-1; D unresolved. The CDR3 covers 17 residues. Germline CDR1 and CDR2: SGDLS and YYNGEE. With 4 bases removed from V and 4 bases from J, the gap between germline ends came to 21 bases. The CDR3 region is CASSPRVTTWSYNEQFF. The DNA of the CDR3 is TGTGCCAGCAGCCCTAGAGTGACGACTTGGTCATACAATGAGCAGTTCTTC.

The chain couples TRBV9 to TRBJ2-7; no clear D. The germline V and J ends were trimmed by 0 bases and 0 bases, with 10 bases remaining between them. Looked up from germline, CDR1 is SGDLS and CDR2 is YYNGEE. The length of the CDR3 is 15 residues. CDR3 amino acids: CASSVGLLSSYEQYF. The CDR3 DNA sequence: TGTGCCAGCAGCGTAGGGCTTTTAAGCTCCTACGAGCAGTACTTC.

The chain has TRBV29-1 and TRBJ2-5; D gene ambiguous. Trimming pared 5 bases from V and 5 bases from J, leaving 9 bases between. The CDR3 is 11 amino acids. CDR1 SQVTM and CDR2 ANQGSEA come from the germline V gene. For the CDR3, the DNA is TGCAGCGTTACACGTCAGGAGACCCAGTACTTC. Amino acid sequence: CSVTRQETQYF. The variable domain in full, completed from reference TRBV29-1 and TRBJ2-5, reads SAVISQKPSRDICQRGTSLTIQCQVDSQVTMMFWYRQQPGQSLTLIATANQGSEATYESGFVIDKFPISRPNLTFSTLTVSNMSPEDSSIYLCSVTRQETQYFGPGTRLLVL.

The chain combines TRBV7-2 with TRBJ1-1; TRBD1 is a possible D gene (6 bases). This CDR3 is 15 amino acids long. The ends were cut back, 4 bases at V and 5 bases at J, with 17 bases in the middle. Germline V gene lookup returns CDR1 SGHTA and CDR2 FQGNSA. CDR3 region: CASSYLQGFSTEAFF. For the CDR3, the DNA is TGTGCCAGCAGCTACTTACAGGGTTTCTCTACTGAAGCTTTCTTT. Drawing the rest from reference TRBV7-2 and TRBJ1-1, the complete variable domain is GAGVSQSPSNKVTEKGKDVELRCDPISGHTALYWYRQSLGQGLEFLIYFQGNSAPDKSGLPSDRFSAERTGGSVSTLTIQRTQQEDSAVYLCASSYLQGFSTEAFFGQGTRLTVV.

The V call is TRBV5-4, the J call TRBJ1-1; 9 nucleotides agree with TRBD1. Germline trimming cut 4 bases from V and 1 base from J; bases unmatched to any gene: 2. CDR1 and CDR2 from the germline V gene are SGHNT and YYREEE (reference sequence). The CDR3 runs to 14 residues. CDR3 coding DNA: TGTGCCAGCAGCCGGGGACAGGGGAACACTGAAGCTTTCTTT. This gives the protein CASSRGQGNTEAFF.

The chain combines TRBV7-2 with TRBJ2-5; 10 positions agree with TRBD1. Germline V gene lookup returns CDR1 SGHTA and CDR2 FQGNSA. This CDR3 is 17 amino acids long. After removal of 1 base from V and 4 bases from J, the junction contained 9 bases not matched to a gene. The CDR3, as DNA: TGTGCCAGCAGCTTAGGGTCGACAGGGGGCTTTCGAGAGACCCAGTACTTC. Translated: CASSLGSTGGFRETQYF.

The chain uses TRBV18 and TRBJ2-7, with 7 positions matching TRBD1. The trim removed 3 bases at V and 4 bases at J, leaving 9 bases unmatched. The germline V gene encodes CDR1 KGHSH and CDR2 LQKENI. The CDR3 extends over 15 amino acids. The CDR3: CASSPHRGDPYEQYF. CDR3 DNA sequence: TGTGCCAGCTCACCCCACAGGGGCGACCCATACGAGCAGTACTTC.

This clone was counted between two and nine times. CDR3 in amino acids: CASSQSGTSGPYEQYF. For the CDR3, the DNA is TGCGCCAGCAGCCAGTCCGGGACTAGCGGTCCCTACGAGCAGTACTTC. The chain uses TRBV4-3 and TRBJ2-7, with TRBD2 matching over 11 bases. Germline-derived CDR1 and CDR2 are LGHNA and YSLEER. Trimming at V came to 3 bases and at J to 2 bases, leaving 6 bases not matched to a gene. The CDR3 length is 16 residues.

The rearrangement links TRBV4-3 to TRBJ1-5; 9 bases line up with TRBD1. The germline V gene has CDR1 LGHNA and CDR2 YSLEER. This CDR3 spans 17 amino acids. Trimming removed 1 base from V and 4 bases from J; junction bases left unmatched: 8. The CDR3 sequence: CASSQVPGTGKNQPQHF. The CDR3 DNA reads TGCGCCAGCAGCCAAGTGCCCGGGACAGGGAAAAATCAGCCCCAGCATTTT.

The chain is built from TRBV5-6 and TRBJ2-5; 10 bases match TRBD1. J lost 5 bases, V lost 4 bases, and 8 bases had no gene match. This CDR3 region has 15 residues. Looked up from germline, CDR1 is SGHDT and CDR2 is YYEEEE. The CDR3 spells CASSGFDRGLETQYF. CDR3 DNA sequence: TGTGCCAGCAGCGGATTCGACAGGGGGCTCGAGACCCAGTACTTC.

This clone was detected a few times. The J gene is TRBJ2-1, the V gene TRBV4-1; TRBD2 agrees at 8 bases. Trimming removed 1 base from V and 8 bases from J; junction bases left unmatched: 7. There are 15 residues in the CDR3. Germline V lookup: CDR1 MGHRA, CDR2 YSYEKL. CDR3: CASSQVGLAIDEQFF. The CDR3 nucleotides are TGCGCCAGCAGCCAAGTCGGACTAGCAATCGATGAGCAGTTCTTC.

The table lists this clone with a few counts. Distinct nucleotide sequences in the sample also encode this CDR3. The rearrangement joins TRBV30 to TRBJ2-3, with D hard to call. Germline V gene sequence: CDR1 GTSNPN, CDR2 SVGIG (reference sequence). The ends were cut back, 2 bases at V and 0 bases at J, with 0 bases in the middle. The CDR3 extends over 11 amino acids. CDR3 region: CAWSSTDTQYF. The DNA of the CDR3 is TGTGCCTGGAGTAGCACAGATACGCAGTATTTT.